Sequencing of this T cell receptor beta chain was carried out in a study of CD8 T cells in ankylosing spondylitis. The study, taken as a whole, reports: Prior literature has documented some motif variants in synovial fluid and blood from reactive arthritis. Reports say disease-linked clones showed up significantly more in matched ankylosing spondylitis synovial fluid. Seemingly characteristic of ankylosing spondylitis blood was a TCR beta motif consisting of under ten highly homologous variants.

The CDR3 contains 16 residues. V lost 0 bases to trimming and J lost 3 bases; unmatched junction nucleotides: 8. CDR1 is SGHRS, CDR2 YFSETQ, per germline. This clonotype turned up a few times. Its matching antigen is unknown. By quantitative 5'-RACE with molecular barcodes, the TCR beta libraries were made. From the 5' RACE reads, TCRdb called clonotypes with MiXCR, one entry per CDR3 protein. The table includes some 200,000 distinct CDR3 sequences, just under 7.5% detected once. V is TRBV5-1 and J is TRBJ1-2; TRBD1 agrees at 7 bases. Sequences were obtained from blood, either unsorted or a sorted T cell fraction (not recorded which). This receptor was taken from a male donor with ankylosing spondylitis. The CDR3 bases are TGCGCCAGCAGCTTGGCCGGGGACAGCGTTGACTATGGCTACACCTTC. It yields the protein CASSLAGDSVDYGYTF.